One sample yielded the 6 T cell receptor beta chains listed below, sequenced in a study of T cell responses to AZD1222 COVID-19 vaccine. Some clones are missing from TCRdb's copy, which holds only in-frame ones; the method was immunoSEQ multiplex PCR. The sample gives around 99,000 clones, approximately 93% of which show up once; 7.5% to 9.5% is in the top ten. The sequenced sample was peripheral blood, obtained 28 days after the second AZD1222 dose. These receptors came from an adult who received the AZD1222 COVID-19 vaccine.

The chain joins TRBV4-1 to TRBJ1-2; D is undetermined. This CDR3 is 13 amino acids long. The germline CDR1 and CDR2 sequences are MGHRA and YSYEKL. V lost 4 bases to trimming and J lost 3 bases, with 9 bases between them. The DNA for the CDR3 is TGCGCCAGCAGCCGGTCCGGGGACTATGGCTACACCTTC. Encoded protein: CASSRSGDYGYTF.

The chain recombines TRBV6-6 with TRBJ2-2, with 8 bases aligning to TRBD2. This CDR3 has 14 residues. The junction had 3 bases not matched to a gene; V was cut back by 4 bases and J by 5 bases. CDR1 MNHNY and CDR2 SVGAGI come from the germline V gene (reference sequence). CDR3 DNA sequence: TGTGCCAGCAGTTTCGGGGGGGGAACCGGGGAGCTGTTTTTT. Amino acid sequence: CASSFGGGTGELFF.

This clone has just a few counts. V is TRBV4-1 and J is TRBJ2-7; D gene unclear. CDR1 and CDR2 from the germline V gene are MGHRA and YSYEKL. The CDR3 contains 15 residues. V gave up 0 bases and J gave up 4 bases, with 13 bases separating them. The CDR3 reads CASSQEPPTRYEQYF. The CDR3 DNA follows: TGCGCCAGCAGCCAAGAACCCCCGACTCGTTACGAGCAGTACTTC.

The rearrangement joins TRBV4-1 to TRBJ2-1, with 7 nucleotides matching TRBD1. Germline values: CDR1 MGHRA, CDR2 YSYEKL. V trimming: 3 bases; J trimming: 0 bases; junction bases outside the gene matches: 5. The CDR3 is made up of 16 amino acids. Written as DNA, the CDR3 is TGCGCCAGCAGCCAGACGACAGGGACCTCCTACAATGAGCAGTTCTTC. It codes for CASSQTTGTSYNEQFF.

This clone showed up just once. The V gene is TRBV10-3, the J gene TRBJ2-1, with 10 bases identical to TRBD2. Germline CDR1 is ENHRY and CDR2 is SYGVKD. This CDR3 comprises 15 residues. Germline trimming cut 6 bases from V and 7 bases from J; bases unmatched to any gene: 9. The CDR3 nucleotides are TGTGCCATCAGCACCCTCAGCGGGAGGGCGAATGAGCAGTTCTTC. It codes for CAISTLSGRANEQFF.

This sequence joins TRBV30 and TRBJ1-4, with unresolved D. This CDR3 region has 14 residues. In germline, CDR1 is GTSNPN, CDR2 SVGIG (reference sequence). V was pared by 5 bases and J by 0 bases, with 10 bases between. The CDR3 nucleotides read TGTGCCTGGGACGGTGGGGCAACTAATGAAAAACTGTTTTTT. Translating it yields CAWDGGATNEKLFF.